These 16 T cell receptor beta chains were all obtained from the same sample, sequenced in a study of OX40 agonist ivuxolimab in advanced cancers. The repertoire was sequenced with immunoSEQ multiplex PCR; TCRdb's copy has only in-frame clones and lacks some. The sample has some 50,000 clones; under 85% are singletons. The specimen comprised CD4+ or CD8+ T cells sorted from blood, sampled in a trial of the OX40 agonist ivuxolimab. These receptor sequences come from an adult with an advanced solid tumor such as melanoma, head and neck, liver or kidney cancer.

The rearrangement links TRBV5-1 to TRBJ2-2; a weak D match, TRBD2 (6 bases). The V end lost 1 base, the J end lost 2 bases, and 9 bases lay between the germline ends. The CDR3 is 15 amino acids. Germline CDR1 is SGHRS and CDR2 is YFSETQ. The CDR3 sequence: CASSLLADNTGELFF. The CDR3 coding sequence is TGCGCCAGCAGCTTGTTAGCGGATAACACCGGGGAGCTGTTTTTT.

V is TRBV10-3 and J is TRBJ1-2; a possible D gene is TRBD1 (5 bases). V lost 8 bases and J 6 bases, leaving 13 bases between the germline ends. CDR3 length: 12 amino acids. CDR1 ENHRY and CDR2 SYGVKD come from the germline V gene. The CDR3 coding sequence is TGTGCCATCGGAACAGGATCCCATGGCTACACCTTC. Amino acids: CAIGTGSHGYTF.

The V and J genes are TRBV25-1 and TRBJ2-5, with D maybe TRBD2 (5 bases). Looked up from germline, CDR1 is MGHDK and CDR2 is SYGVNS. The CDR3 has 11 amino acids. Trimming shortened V by 4 bases and J by 5 bases, and 5 bases separated the two germline ends. DNA of the CDR3: TGTGCCAGCAGTGGGAGGGAGACCCAGTACTTC. It codes for CASSGRETQYF.

This sequence joins TRBV7-8 and TRBJ2-6; a weak D match, TRBD1 (5 bases). In germline, CDR1 is SGHVS, CDR2 FQNEAQ. V was clipped by 6 bases and J by 3 bases, with 12 bases between them. The CDR3 length is 15 residues. The CDR3: CASRGQDYGANVLTF. DNA for the CDR3: TGTGCCAGCAGGGGGCAAGATTATGGGGCCAACGTCCTGACTTTC.

The V and J genes are TRBV27 and TRBJ1-1, with D possibly being TRBD1 (6 bases). Trimming removed 7 bases at V and 3 bases at J, with 18 bases between. The germline V gene has CDR1 MNHEY and CDR2 SMNVEV (reference sequence). The CDR3 has 15 amino acids. In DNA form, the CDR3 reads TGTGCCAGCACCAAAAGGGGGGGGCGGGACACTGAAGCTTTCTTT. Protein: CASTKRGGRDTEAFF.

The V gene is TRBV5-6, the J gene TRBJ2-4, with no clear D. Trimming removed 3 bases from V and 6 bases from J, with 13 bases in between. Germline V CDR1 and CDR2: SGHDT, YYEEEE. The CDR3 runs 14 residues. The CDR3 sequence: CASSSPNPGNIQYF. Here the CDR3 DNA reads TGTGCCAGCAGCTCTCCTAACCCAGGAAACATTCAGTACTTC. Using reference TRBV5-6 and TRBJ2-4 for the parts outside the CDR3, the full variable domain is DAGVTQSPTHLIKTRGQQVTLRCSPKSGHDTVSWYQQALGQGPQFIFQYYEEEERQRGNFPDRFSGHQFPNYSSELNVNALLLGDSALYLCASSSPNPGNIQYFGAGTRLSVL.

The chain links TRBV5-1 to TRBJ1-1; D is unclear. Germline-derived CDR1 and CDR2 are SGHRS and YFSETQ. Trimming removed 4 bases at V and 3 bases at J, with 16 bases between. This CDR3 is built from 15 residues. The CDR3 sequence is CASSTQPEVDTEAFF. The CDR3 nucleotides read TGCGCCAGCAGCACCCAACCTGAGGTGGACACTGAAGCTTTCTTT.

To note about this clone: Compared with germline, one end of the junction differs, possibly owing to a read error. The V and J genes are TRBV18 and TRBJ1-1, with 9 positions matching TRBD1. Germline-derived CDR1 and CDR2 are KGHSH and LQKENI. This CDR3 has 16 amino acids. CDR3 in DNA: TGTGCCAGCTCCCCACAAGGACAGGGGAGCAGCACTGAAGCTTTCTTT. It translates to CASSPQGQGSSTEAFF.

This clone is categorized as large (0.1 to 1%). The chain couples TRBV18 to TRBJ1-1, with D uncertain. CDR1 is KGHSH and CDR2 is LQKENI in the germline V gene. Deletions cut 2 bases from V and 0 bases from J, with 13 bases between. The CDR3 is 16 amino acids. CDR3 loop: CASSPGIGNMNTEAFF. The DNA for the CDR3 is TGTGCCAGCTCACCAGGGATTGGGAACATGAACACTGAAGCTTTCTTT.

The rearrangement uses TRBV10-2 and TRBJ2-1, with 9 bases fitting TRBD2. This CDR3 spans 17 amino acids. Germline loops: CDR1 WSHSY, CDR2 SAAADI. The J segment lost 2 bases and the V segment lost 0 bases, leaving 5 bases of the junction unmatched. CDR3 in amino acids: CASSESRASGAYNEQFF. In DNA, the CDR3 is TGCGCCAGCAGTGAGTCGAGGGCTAGCGGGGCCTACAATGAGCAGTTCTTC.

This chain links TRBV5-1 with TRBJ1-1; D possibly corresponds to TRBD1 (5 bases). V shed 3 bases and J shed 10 bases, with 16 bases lying between them. CDR1 is SGHRS, CDR2 YFSETQ, per germline. The CDR3 has 13 amino acids. The CDR3 DNA sequence: TGCGCCAGCAGCTACGGGACTCACCTAGGAGCTTTCTTT. It yields the protein CASSYGTHLGAFF.

This clone was counted only a few times. The J gene is TRBJ2-3, the V gene TRBV9; 7 nucleotides align to TRBD1. This CDR3 has 15 amino acids. In germline, CDR1 is SGDLS, CDR2 YYNGEE. With V trimmed by 2 bases and J by 3 bases, 6 bases remained unmatched. The CDR3 loop is CASSVEGARTDTQYF. The CDR3 bases are TGTGCCAGCAGCGTTGAGGGGGCCCGTACAGATACGCAGTATTTT.

This chain joins TRBV6-1 and TRBJ1-5, with D perhaps TRBD1 (5 bases). The CDR3 is 12 amino acids. V shed 6 bases and J shed 12 bases, with 15 bases lying between them. Germline lookup yields CDR1 MNHNS and CDR2 SASEGT. The CDR3 loop is CASSKIRDLQHF. The CDR3, as DNA: TGTGCCAGCAGCAAGATCCGGGACCTCCAGCATTTT.

The rearrangement joins TRBV7-9 to TRBJ1-2; D remains unclear. The CDR3 has 13 residues. V was clipped by 4 bases and J by 0 bases, with 6 bases between them. Germline V lookup: CDR1 SEHNR, CDR2 FQNEAQ (reference sequence). CDR3 in DNA: TGTGCCAGCAGCTCTACAGCTAACTATGGCTACACCTTC. Translated, it gives CASSSTANYGYTF.

This clone has just a few counts. This chain connects TRBV18 to TRBJ1-5; 7 nucleotides match TRBD1. This CDR3 has 15 residues. Germline values: CDR1 KGHSH, CDR2 LQKENI. V lost 1 base and J lost 9; bases outside the gene matches: 9. CDR3 in amino acids: CASSPRRDSQSPQHF. The CDR3 coding sequence is TGTGCCAGCTCACCACGCCGGGACAGTCAATCGCCCCAGCATTTT.

The table lists this clone with a few counts. The genes are TRBV5-5 and TRBJ2-7; D is possibly TRBD1 (6 bases). The CDR3 runs 18 residues. Trimming cost V 4 bases and J 0 bases, with 23 bases left between them. Germline CDR1 SGHKS, CDR2 YYEKEE (reference sequence). Written as DNA, the CDR3 is TGTGCCAGCAGCGCCTTTCGAGGACTGGGACAAAGCTCCTACGAGCAGTACTTC. Protein: CASSAFRGLGQSSYEQYF. Combining the CDR3 with reference TRBV5-5 and TRBJ2-7 gives the whole variable domain DAGVTQSPTHLIKTRGQQVTLRCSPISGHKSVSWYQQVLGQGPQFIFQYYEKEERGRGNFPDRFSARQFPNYSSELNVNALLLGDSALYLCASSAFRGLGQSSYEQYFGPGTRLTVT.